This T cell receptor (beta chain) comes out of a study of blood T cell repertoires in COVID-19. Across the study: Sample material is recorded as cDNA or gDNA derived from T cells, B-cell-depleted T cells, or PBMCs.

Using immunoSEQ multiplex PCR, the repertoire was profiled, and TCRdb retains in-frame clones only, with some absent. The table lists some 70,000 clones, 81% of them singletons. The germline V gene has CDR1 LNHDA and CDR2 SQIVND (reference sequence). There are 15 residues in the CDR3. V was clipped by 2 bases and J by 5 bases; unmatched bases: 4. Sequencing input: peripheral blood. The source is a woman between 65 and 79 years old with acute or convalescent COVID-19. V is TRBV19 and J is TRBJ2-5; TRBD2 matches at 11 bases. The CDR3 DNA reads TGTGCCAGTAGTATAATACTAGCGGGAGCGGAGACCCAGTACTTC. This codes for CASSIILAGAETQYF.